Listed here is a single T cell receptor beta chain. Its target antigen remains unknown. Base qualities were left out, and no much larger clone turns up one base away. Each collaborating institution followed its own protocols to collect whole blood in K2EDTA tubes. For TCRbeta analysis, collaborator samples were shipped as frozen whole blood, as isolated PBMCs, or as DNA extracted from either sample type. The immunoSEQ Assay, a bias-controlled multiplex PCR, was used to amplify TCRbeta CDR3 regions from genomic DNA. Per the original workflow: The number of nucleated cells in each sample was estimated by amplification of reference gene primers within the assay. To quantify the absolute abundance of each unique TCRbeta CDR3 rearrangement, sequence reads were collapsed and filtered. For each sample, productive Simpson clonality was calculated by taking the square root of Simpson's diversity index across productive rearrangements. TCRdb re-hosts the immuneACCESS table, in-frame sequences only. Its copies lack some clones; in the studies checked, an unresolved V gene accounts for under half of them, and the cause for the rest is not known. That table is the source of V, J and clone size, and D and trimming were worked out from the DNA. In all, the sample holds 450,000 to 500,000 clones, and 80% to 90% of those were seen once. The ten largest clones capture roughly 3.2% of the sample.

Deletion took 4 bases off V and 4 bases off J, with a span of 17 bases between the germline ends. The CDR3 measures 16 amino acids from cysteine to phenylalanine. The only DNA kept is the CDR3, 48 bases in frame from the first base. CDR1 and CDR2, per the germline V gene, are LGHNA and YNFKEQ. This sample was taken from a study of blood T cell repertoires in COVID-19 (TCRdb year 2020). Concerning the study at large: Samples covering the acute and convalescent phases of COVID-19 were provided by collaborators in the United States, Italy and Spain. Nearly every sample came with metadata listing a de-identified subject ID, COVID-19 status, age in years and sex. Deeply sampled blood TCRbeta repertoires from subjects exposed to, actively infected with, or recovered from COVID-19 were included in the dataset. Where HLA class I and class II types were available, the types were taken from metadata supplied by the sample provider, not from assay-based typing. The samples were drawn from two sources: the first 160 participants of the ongoing ImmuneRACE study, and 1,000 to 1,500 subjects contributed by 6 global collaborators. The prospective study material was composed of cDNA or gDNA derived from T cells, B-cell-depleted T cells, or PBMCs. A freely available public database, intended as a resource for researchers studying the immune response to SARS-CoV-2, is where the repertoires were released.

General conclusions and limits of the study: How much clinical and demographic metadata was included differed by source and by participant, and the metadata was provided uncurated.

Sequencing was performed on peripheral blood. The source is a human donor in a cohort sampled during active COVID-19. The sequence links TRBV4-2 to TRBJ1-3, with a tentative D gene TRBD1 over 5 matching bases. CDR3 protein: CASSPLGGVDGNTIYF. The DNA is as follows: TGTGCCAGCAGCCCCCTCGGGGGGGTAGACGGAAACACCATATATTTT.